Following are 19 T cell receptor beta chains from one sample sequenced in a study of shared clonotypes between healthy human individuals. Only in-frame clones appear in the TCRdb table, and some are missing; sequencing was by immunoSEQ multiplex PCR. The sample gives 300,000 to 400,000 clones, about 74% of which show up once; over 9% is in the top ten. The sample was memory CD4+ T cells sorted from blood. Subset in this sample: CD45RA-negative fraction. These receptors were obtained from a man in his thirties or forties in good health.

The CDR3 protein is CATSPPRQGVYEQYF. As DNA, the CDR3 is TGTGCCACCAGCCCACCGCGGCAGGGGGTTTACGAGCAGTACTTC. The chain recombines TRBV15 with TRBJ2-7; 7 bases align to TRBD1. From germline, CDR1 is LNHNV and CDR2 YYDKDF (reference sequence). V trimming: 5 bases; J trimming: 4 bases; junction bases outside the gene matches: 11. This CDR3 is built from 15 residues.

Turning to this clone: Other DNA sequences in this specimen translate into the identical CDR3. The CDR3 spells CASSLGDSYNEQFF. The DNA for the CDR3 is TGCGCCAGCAGCTTGGGGGACAGCTACAATGAGCAGTTCTTC. The V call is TRBV5-1, the J call TRBJ2-1; 7 bases fit TRBD1. The CDR3 totals 14 residues. J gave up 3 bases and V 0 bases, and 0 bases lay outside the gene matches. From germline, CDR1 is SGHRS and CDR2 YFSETQ.

CDR3 nucleotides: TGCGCCAGCAGCCAAGGCCTACAGGGGGGCACAGATACGCAGTATTTT. Its translation is CASSQGLQGGTDTQYF. V usage is TRBV4-1 and J usage is TRBJ2-3, with 8 bases that match TRBD1. The germline V gene has CDR1 MGHRA and CDR2 YSYEKL. V gave up 1 base and J gave up 1 base; unmatched junction bases: 4. The CDR3 extends over 16 amino acids.

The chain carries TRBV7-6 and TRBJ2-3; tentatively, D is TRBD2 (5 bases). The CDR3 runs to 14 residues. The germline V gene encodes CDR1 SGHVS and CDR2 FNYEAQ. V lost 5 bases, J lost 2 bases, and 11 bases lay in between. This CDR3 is CASSLGVSTDTQYF. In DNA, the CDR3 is TGTGCCAGCAGCCTCGGGGTATCCACAGATACGCAGTATTTT.

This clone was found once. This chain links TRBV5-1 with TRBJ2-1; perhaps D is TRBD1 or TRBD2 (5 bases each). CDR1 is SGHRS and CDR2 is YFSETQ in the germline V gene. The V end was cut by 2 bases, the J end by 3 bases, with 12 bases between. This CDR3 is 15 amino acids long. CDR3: CASSLEGRDYNEQFF. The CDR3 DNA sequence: TGCGCCAGCAGCTTAGAGGGCAGGGACTACAATGAGCAGTTCTTC.

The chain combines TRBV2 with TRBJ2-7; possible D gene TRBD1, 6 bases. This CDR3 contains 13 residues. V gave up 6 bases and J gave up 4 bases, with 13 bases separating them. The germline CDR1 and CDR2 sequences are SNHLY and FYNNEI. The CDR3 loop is CASRSTGLYEQYF. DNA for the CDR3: TGTGCCAGCAGAAGTACAGGGTTGTACGAGCAGTACTTC.

The CDR3 sequence is CSVVASLSGTEAFF. CDR3 DNA sequence: TGCAGCGTTGTGGCGAGCCTCTCGGGCACTGAAGCTTTCTTT. The rearrangement links TRBV29-1 to TRBJ1-1; no firm D call. V dropped 4 bases and J dropped 4 bases, with 16 bases sitting between them. CDR1 and CDR2 from the germline V gene are SQVTM and ANQGSEA. The CDR3 is 14 amino acids.

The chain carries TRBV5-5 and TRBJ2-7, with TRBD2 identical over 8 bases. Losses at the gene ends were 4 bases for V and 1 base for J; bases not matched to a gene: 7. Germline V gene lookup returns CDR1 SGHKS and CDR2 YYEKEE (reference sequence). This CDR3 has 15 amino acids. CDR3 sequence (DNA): TGTGCCAGCAGCCCGGGGGGGACACGGTCCTACGAGCAGTACTTC. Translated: CASSPGGTRSYEQYF.

This CDR3 reads CASSETSGRYGELFF. CDR3 bases: TGTGCCAGCAGTGAAACTAGCGGGAGGTACGGGGAGCTGTTTTTT. This sequence joins TRBV2 and TRBJ2-2; 12 nucleotides align to TRBD2. Per the germline V gene, CDR1 is SNHLY and CDR2 is FYNNEI. This CDR3 has 15 amino acids. Unmatched junction bases numbered 2, after V lost 2 bases and J lost 7 bases.

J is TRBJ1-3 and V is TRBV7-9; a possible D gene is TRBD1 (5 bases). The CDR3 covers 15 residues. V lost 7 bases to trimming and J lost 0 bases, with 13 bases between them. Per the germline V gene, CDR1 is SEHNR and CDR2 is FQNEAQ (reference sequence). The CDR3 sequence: CASTLGGFSGNTIYF. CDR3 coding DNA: TGTGCCAGCACCCTTGGGGGGTTCTCTGGAAACACCATATATTTT.

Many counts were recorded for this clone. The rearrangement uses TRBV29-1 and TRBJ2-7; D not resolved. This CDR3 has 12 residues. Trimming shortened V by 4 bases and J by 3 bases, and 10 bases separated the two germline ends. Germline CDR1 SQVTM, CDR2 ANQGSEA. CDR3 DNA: TGCAGCGTTGGTGACGGCAACTACGAGCAGTACTTC. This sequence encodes CSVGDGNYEQYF.

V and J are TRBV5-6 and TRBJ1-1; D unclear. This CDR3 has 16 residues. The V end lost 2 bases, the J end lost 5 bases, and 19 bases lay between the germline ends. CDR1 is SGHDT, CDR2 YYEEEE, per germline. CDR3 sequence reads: CASSFSQFPGLTEAFF. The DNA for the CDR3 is TGTGCCAGCAGCTTTTCTCAGTTTCCCGGTTTGACTGAAGCTTTCTTT.

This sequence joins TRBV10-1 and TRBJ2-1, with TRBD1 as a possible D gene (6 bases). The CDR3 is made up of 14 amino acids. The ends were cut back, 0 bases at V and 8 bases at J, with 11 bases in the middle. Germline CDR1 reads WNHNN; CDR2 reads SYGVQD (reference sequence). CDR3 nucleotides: TGCGCCAGCAGTGAGTCCCAGGGGCAGGATGAGCAGTTCTTC. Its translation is CASSESQGQDEQFF.

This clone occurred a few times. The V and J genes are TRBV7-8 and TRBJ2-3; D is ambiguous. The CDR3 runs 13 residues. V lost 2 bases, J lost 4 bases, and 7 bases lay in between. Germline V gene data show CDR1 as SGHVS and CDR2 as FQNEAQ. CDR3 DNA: TGTGCCAGCAGCTTACTAGGCTCAGATACGCAGTATTTT. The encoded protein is CASSLLGSDTQYF.

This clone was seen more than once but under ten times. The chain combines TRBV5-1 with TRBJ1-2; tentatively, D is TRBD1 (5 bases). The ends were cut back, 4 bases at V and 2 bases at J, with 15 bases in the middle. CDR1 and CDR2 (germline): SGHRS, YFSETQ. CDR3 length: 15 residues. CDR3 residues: CASSPGAPGNYGYTF. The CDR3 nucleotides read TGCGCCAGCAGCCCCGGGGCGCCAGGAAACTATGGCTACACCTTC.

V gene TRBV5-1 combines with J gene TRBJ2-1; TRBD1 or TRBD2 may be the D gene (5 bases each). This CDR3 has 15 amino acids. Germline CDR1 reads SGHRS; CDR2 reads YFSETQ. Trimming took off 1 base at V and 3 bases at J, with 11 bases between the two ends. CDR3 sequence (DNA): TGCGCCAGCAGCTTGTTAGTGGGGGTCTACAATGAGCAGTTCTTC. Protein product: CASSLLVGVYNEQFF.

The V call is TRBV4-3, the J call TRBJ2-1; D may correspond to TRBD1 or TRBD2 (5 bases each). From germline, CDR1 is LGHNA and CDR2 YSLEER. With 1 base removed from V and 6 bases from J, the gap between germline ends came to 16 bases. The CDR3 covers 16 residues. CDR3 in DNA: TGCGCCAGCAGCCAAGCGACATCACCCGGGGCCAATGAGCAGTTCTTC. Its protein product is CASSQATSPGANEQFF.

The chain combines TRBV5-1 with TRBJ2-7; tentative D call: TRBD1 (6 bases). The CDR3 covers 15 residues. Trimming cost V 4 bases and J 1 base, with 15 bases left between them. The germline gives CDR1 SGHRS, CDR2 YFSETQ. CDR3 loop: CASSPLQGQSYEQYF. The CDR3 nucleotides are TGCGCCAGCAGCCCCCTGCAGGGACAATCCTACGAGCAGTACTTC.

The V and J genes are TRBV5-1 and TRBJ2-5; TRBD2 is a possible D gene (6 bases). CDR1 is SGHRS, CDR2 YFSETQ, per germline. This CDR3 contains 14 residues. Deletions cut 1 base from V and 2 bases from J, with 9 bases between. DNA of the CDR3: TGCGCCAGCAGCTTGTTGGGGGGACAAGAGACCCAGTACTTC. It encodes CASSLLGGQETQYF. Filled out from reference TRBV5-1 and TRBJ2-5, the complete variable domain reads KAGVTQTPRYLIKTRGQQVTLSCSPISGHRSVSWYQQTPGQGLQFLFEYFSETQRNKGNFPGRFSGRQFSNSRSEMNVSTLELGDSALYLCASSLLGGQETQYFGPGTRLLVL.